This T cell receptor (beta chain) is drawn from a study of control samples from healthy donors and cancer patients. TCRdb's copy holds only in-frame clones and misses some; the assay was immunoSEQ multiplex PCR. The repertoire has about 73,000 clones, roughly nine tenths of them found once; the top ten carry 19%. The trim removed 5 bases at V and 3 bases at J, leaving 5 bases unmatched. The CDR3 runs to 14 residues. From germline, CDR1 is SGHAT and CDR2 FQDESV (reference sequence). The receptor was derived from a man aged 60-69 years with lung cancer. Sequenced material: PBMCs. The chain employs TRBV11-1 and TRBJ2-5; TRBD1 matches at 8 bases. CDR3 loop: CASSLTGGEETQYF. The CDR3 nucleotides are TGTGCCAGCAGCCTTACAGGGGGTGAAGAGACCCAGTACTTC.